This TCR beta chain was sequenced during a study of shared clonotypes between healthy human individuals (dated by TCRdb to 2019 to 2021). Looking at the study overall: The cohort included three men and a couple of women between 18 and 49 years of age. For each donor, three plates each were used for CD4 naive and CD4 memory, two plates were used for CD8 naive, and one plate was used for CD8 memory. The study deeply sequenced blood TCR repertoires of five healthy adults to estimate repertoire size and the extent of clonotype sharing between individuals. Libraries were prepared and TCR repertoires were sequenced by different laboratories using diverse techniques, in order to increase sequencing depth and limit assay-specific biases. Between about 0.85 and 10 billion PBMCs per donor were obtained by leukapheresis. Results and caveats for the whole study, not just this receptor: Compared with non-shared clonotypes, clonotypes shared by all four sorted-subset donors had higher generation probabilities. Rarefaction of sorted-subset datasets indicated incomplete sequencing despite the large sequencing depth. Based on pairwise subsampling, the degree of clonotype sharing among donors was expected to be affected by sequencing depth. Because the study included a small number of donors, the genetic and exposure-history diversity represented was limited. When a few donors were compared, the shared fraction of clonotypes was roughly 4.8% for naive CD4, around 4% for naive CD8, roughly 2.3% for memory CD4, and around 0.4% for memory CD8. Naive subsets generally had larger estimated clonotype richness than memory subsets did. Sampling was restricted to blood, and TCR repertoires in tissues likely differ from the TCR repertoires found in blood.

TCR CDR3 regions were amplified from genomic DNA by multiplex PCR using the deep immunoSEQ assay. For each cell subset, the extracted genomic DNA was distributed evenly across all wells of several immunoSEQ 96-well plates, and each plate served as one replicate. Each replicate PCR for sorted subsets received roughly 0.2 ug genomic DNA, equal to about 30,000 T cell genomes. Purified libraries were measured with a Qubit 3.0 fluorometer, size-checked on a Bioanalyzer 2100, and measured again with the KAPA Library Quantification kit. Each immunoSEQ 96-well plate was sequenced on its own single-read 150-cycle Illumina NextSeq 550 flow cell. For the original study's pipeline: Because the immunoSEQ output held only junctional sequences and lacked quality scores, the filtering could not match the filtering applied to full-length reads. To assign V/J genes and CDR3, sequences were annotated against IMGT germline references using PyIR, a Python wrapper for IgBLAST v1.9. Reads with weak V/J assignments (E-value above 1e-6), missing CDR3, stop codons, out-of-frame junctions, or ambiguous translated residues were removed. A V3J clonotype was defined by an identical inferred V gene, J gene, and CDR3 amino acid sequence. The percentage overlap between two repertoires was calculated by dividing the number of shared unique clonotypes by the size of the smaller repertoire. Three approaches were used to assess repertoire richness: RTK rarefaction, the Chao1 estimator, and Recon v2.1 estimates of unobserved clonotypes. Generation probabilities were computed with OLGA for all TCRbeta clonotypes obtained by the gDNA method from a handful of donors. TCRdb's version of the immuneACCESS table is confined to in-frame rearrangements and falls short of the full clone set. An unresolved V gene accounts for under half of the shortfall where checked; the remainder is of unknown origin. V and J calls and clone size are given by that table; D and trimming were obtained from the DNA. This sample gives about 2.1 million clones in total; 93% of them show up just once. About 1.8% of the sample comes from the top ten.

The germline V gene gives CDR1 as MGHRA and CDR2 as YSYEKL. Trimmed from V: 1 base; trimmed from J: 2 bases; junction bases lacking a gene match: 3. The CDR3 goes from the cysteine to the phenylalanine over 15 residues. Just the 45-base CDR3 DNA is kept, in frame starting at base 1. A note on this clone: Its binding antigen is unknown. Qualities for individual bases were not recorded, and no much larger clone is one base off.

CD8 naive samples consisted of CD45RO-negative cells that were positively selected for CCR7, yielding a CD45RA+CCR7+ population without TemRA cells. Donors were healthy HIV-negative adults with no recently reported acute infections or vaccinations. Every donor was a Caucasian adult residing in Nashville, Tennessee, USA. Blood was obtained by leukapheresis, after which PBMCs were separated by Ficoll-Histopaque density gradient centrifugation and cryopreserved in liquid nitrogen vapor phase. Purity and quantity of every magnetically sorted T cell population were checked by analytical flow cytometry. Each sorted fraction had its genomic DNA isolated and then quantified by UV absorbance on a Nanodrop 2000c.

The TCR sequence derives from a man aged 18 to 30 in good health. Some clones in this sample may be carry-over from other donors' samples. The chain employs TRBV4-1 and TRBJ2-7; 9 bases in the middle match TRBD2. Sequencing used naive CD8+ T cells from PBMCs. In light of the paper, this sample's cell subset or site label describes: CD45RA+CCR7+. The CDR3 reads CASSQVASGTYEQYF. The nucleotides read TGCGCCAGCAGCCAAGTTGCTAGCGGGACCTACGAGCAGTACTTC.